The source of this T cell receptor (beta chain) is a study of T cells expressing NK-cell markers. Study at large: Cells sorted as CD3+CD56+NKG2C+, CD3+CD56+NKG2C- and CD3+CD56-NKG2C+ T cells supplied the TCR beta repertoires.

With the 5' RACE reads reprocessed, TCRdb shows one record per CDR3 protein and no DNA. The sample's table shows a few hundred thousand distinct CDR3 sequences. Findings of the study overall: Once again these clonotypes came out on top in the CD3+CD56-NKG2C+ fraction of a few donors. CD8+ T cells in six or seven donors included dominant NKG2C+ clonotypes at roughly 1.0-8%.

The CDR3 spans 19 residues. Germline V gene data show CDR1 as LGHNT and CDR2 as FRNRAP. Worth noting for this clonotype: What it binds is not known.

The clonotype comes from a man aged 18-75 years in good health. Sequencing was performed on blood T cells: a sorted CD56 or NKG2C T cell subset, CD4+ or CD8+ T cells, or bulk PBMC T cells (not recorded which). This sequence joins TRBV12-5 and TRBJ1-1. The CDR3 sequence: CASGLVPGSSLDMNTEAFF.